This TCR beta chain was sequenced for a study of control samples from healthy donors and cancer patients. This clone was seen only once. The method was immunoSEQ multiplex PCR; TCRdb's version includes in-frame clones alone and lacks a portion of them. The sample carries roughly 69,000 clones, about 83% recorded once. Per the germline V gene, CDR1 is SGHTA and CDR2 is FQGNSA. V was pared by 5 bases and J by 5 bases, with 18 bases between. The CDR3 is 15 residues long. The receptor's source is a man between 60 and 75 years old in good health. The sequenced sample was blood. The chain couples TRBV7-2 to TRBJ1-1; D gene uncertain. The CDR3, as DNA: TGTGCCAGCAGCCCTTCGCGAGGGAGTCGGACTGAAGCTTTCTTT. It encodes CASSPSRGSRTEAFF.